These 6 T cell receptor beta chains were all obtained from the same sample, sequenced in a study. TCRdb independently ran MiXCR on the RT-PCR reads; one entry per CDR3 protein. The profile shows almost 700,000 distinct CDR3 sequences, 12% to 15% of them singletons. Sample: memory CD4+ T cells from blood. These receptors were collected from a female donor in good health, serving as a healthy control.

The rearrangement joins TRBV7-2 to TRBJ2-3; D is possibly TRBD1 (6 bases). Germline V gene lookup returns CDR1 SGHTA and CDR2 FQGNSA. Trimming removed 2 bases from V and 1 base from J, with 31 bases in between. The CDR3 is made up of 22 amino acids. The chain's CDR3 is CASSLKGLLSVEGVSRTDTQYF. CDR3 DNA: TGTGCCAGCAGCTTAAAGGGCCTACTAAGCGTCGAGGGGGTTAGCCGCACAGATACGCAGTATTTT.

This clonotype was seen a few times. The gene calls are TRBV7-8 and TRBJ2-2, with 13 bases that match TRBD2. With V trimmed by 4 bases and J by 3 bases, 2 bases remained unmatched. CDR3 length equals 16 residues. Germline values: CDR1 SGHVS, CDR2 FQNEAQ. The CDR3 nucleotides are TGTGCCAGCAGCTCGGGACTAGCGGGATACACCGGGGAGCTGTTTTTT. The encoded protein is CASSSGLAGYTGELFF.

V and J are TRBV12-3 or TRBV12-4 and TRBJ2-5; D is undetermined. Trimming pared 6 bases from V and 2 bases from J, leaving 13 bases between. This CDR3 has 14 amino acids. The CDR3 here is CASSLFARQETQYF. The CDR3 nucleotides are TGTGCCAGCAGCTTGTTTGCTAGACAAGAGACCCAGTACTTC.

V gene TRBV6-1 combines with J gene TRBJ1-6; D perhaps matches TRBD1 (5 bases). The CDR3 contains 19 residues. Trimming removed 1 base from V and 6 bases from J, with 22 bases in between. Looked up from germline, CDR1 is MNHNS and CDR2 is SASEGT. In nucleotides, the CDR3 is TGTGCCAGCAGTGAAGAGGTGCGGGTGGGGGTTGGCGGTAATTCACCCCTCCACTTT. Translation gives CASSEEVRVGVGGNSPLHF.

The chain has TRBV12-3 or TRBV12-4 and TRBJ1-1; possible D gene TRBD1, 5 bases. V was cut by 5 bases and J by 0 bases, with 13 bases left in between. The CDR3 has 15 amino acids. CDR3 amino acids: CASSPWDGMNTEAFF. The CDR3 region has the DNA TGTGCCAGCAGTCCGTGGGACGGCATGAACACTGAAGCTTTCTTT.

The CDR3 loop reads CASSAQFSSNQPQHF. The CDR3 DNA sequence: TGTGCCAGTAGTGCCCAATTCAGTAGCAATCAGCCCCAGCATTTT. This chain joins TRBV19 and TRBJ1-5; no definite D call. In germline, CDR1 is LNHDA, CDR2 SQIVND (reference sequence). V shed 5 bases and J shed 0 bases, with 11 bases lying between them. The CDR3 is 15 amino acids.